This T cell receptor beta chain was observed in a study of regulatory T cells in long-lasting Graves disease (TCRdb year 2021). With regard to the full study: Newly diagnosed Graves' disease patients had taken antithyroid drugs for less than 3 months. TCR sequencing covered some 13 persistent and roughly 20 newly diagnosed Graves' disease patients, some 35 samples in total. The study was registered as a clinical trial and conducted in China. This study used TCR sequencing and RNA sequencing of peripheral blood to compare persistent Graves' disease patients against newly diagnosed Graves' disease patients.

The sample holds many counts of this clonotype. Its antigen has not been determined. The junction shows a germline mismatch at one end, possibly a read error. Here is what the overall study found, with its caveats: Sequencing and analysis were limited to the TCR beta chain. Patients with persistent disease shared more public clonotypes (about 3,000) than newly diagnosed patients did (approximately 990). Persistent Graves' disease patients showed lower TCR Shannon entropy and fewer highly expanded clones than newly diagnosed patients, suggesting clonal expansion. Because the primary lesion, thyroid tissue, could not be accessed, the study looked at peripheral blood alone. The small sample size was acknowledged by the authors as a limitation that may reduce accuracy. TRBV28, TRBJ1-2 and TRBJ2-5 were preferentially used in persistent disease, while TRBV20-1 and TRBJ2-1 were favored in newly diagnosed disease.

The cysteine opens and the phenylalanine closes a CDR3 of 14 amino acids. Only the CDR3 part of the read is kept: 42 bases, read in frame from the first base. Per the publication, the time point label means: newly diagnosed GD, antithyroid drugs for less than 3 months. For both TCR sequencing and RNA sequencing, RNA was extracted from PBMCs using TRIzol. Graves' disease was diagnosed according to American Thyroid Association guidelines. The patients came from an endocrinology department in Xi'an, China. Each patient gave approximately 8.8 milliliters of peripheral blood, collected in an EDTA anticoagulant tube. PBMCs were isolated by Ficoll Paque Plus density gradient separation without further T cell sorting. RNA quality was checked with an Agilent 2100 Bioanalyzer and agarose gel, and concentration with a NanoDrop 2000. Libraries were built with multiplex PCR. The instrument given in TCRdb is Illumina HiSeq 4000. TCR beta libraries were built with iRepertoire HTBI primers and Arm-PCR amplification of CDR3 regions. Gel purification was performed on PCR products prior to sequencing. The authors' pipeline ran thus. Across samples, 60 to 80 TRBV and 15 or so TRBJ segments were identified and used for gene usage analysis of CDR3 amino acid clonotypes. COPE and FqMerger were used to merge filtered high-quality paired reads into contigs. BLAST was used to align contigs to IMGT TRBV, TRBD and TRBJ reference genes, and CDR3 was defined according to IMGT. Any clonotype with a frequency above 0.1% was classified as a highly expanded clone. Shannon entropy served as the measure of repertoire diversity, while the Gini coefficient captured V-J evenness. A clonotype was considered public if more than one individual shared it. Starting from the raw public reads, TCRdb applied fastp trimming at Q25, assembled clones with MiXCR and retained in-frame beta chains. Each entry merges the rows of one CDR3 protein and shows their most common DNA and genes. TCRdb's processing, not the study's, gives the V and J calls here. For this sample the table gives about 620,000 distinct CDR3 sequences, of which approximately 15% were detected only once. 15% to 20% of the sample is held by the ten biggest clonotypes.

These data are also associated with another study on T cells in Graves' hyperthyroidism and ophthalmopathy. Looking at the second paper: Graves' hyperthyroidism was defined as stable when no progression to ophthalmopathy occurred over 18 months of follow-up. Hyperthyroidism patients were newly diagnosed, with disease duration under 2 months, and aged 18 to 65 years. The study excluded patients with uncontrolled infections, other autoimmune diseases, pregnancy or lactation. Diagnoses relied on clinical symptoms, serum thyroxine and TRAb, thyroid ultrasound and orbital computed tomography. The first round of RT-PCR for the TCR CDR3 was performed with the HTBI primer set and the Qiagen OneStep RT-PCR kit. Most expanded thyroid clonotypes (frequency above 0.001) were also found in blood, which suggests that blood repertoires may mirror thyroid immune responses. A 13 V-J signature model separated ophthalmopathy from stable hyperthyroidism, with roughly 88% sensitivity and roughly 84% specificity in cross-validation and 80%/75% in testing. In validation, progression to ophthalmopathy was predicted by the model with nearly 71% sensitivity and under 85% specificity, a median of 6.5 months before onset. To identify distinguishing TCR V-J signatures, a discovery cohort of 95 to 100 patients was used, comprising 40 to 45 with Graves' ophthalmopathy and around 57 with stable Graves' hyperthyroidism. Whether ophthalmopathy could be predicted prospectively was tested in an independent validation cohort made up of approximately 19 hyperthyroidism patients plus 17 patients who later progressed to ophthalmopathy. For training and testing, the 110 or so patients in the discovery cohort were randomly divided in a 7:3 ratio. In six Graves' hyperthyroidism patients, the study also compared T-cell repertoires from thyroid tissue with T-cell repertoires from blood. Following sampling, methimazole starting at 30 mg daily was given to hyperthyroidism patients, and high-dose intravenous methylprednisolone was given to ophthalmopathy patients. Libraries were constructed in a second round of multiplex PCR, after which size selection and purification were carried out. Libraries were sequenced paired-end with 100 bp reads on an Illumina HiSeq2000. SOAPnuke was used to process the raw data, with reads discarded if the reads contained adapters or uncalled bases, had a mean Phred below 15, or lacked an exact constant-primer or identifier match. High-quality paired reads were merged using COPE v1.2.5, and each unique nucleotide sequence was defined as a clonotype. MiTCR v1.1 was used to align the clonotypes against IMGT TRBV, TRBD and TRBJ reference segments. Analysis was restricted to V-J combinations with a frequency above 0.0001, which covered about 99% of repertoires. A TCS score was defined as the ratio of F50 (clonal expansion) to E x V (chaos), with BLOSUM62-based TCRdist applied between CDR3 peptides within each V-J. Welch's t-statistics and random forest reduced just over 500 V-J features to under 15, which were used in a naive Bayes classifier (R e1071). Sample size was not statistically predetermined, and blinding of investigators to group allocation was not performed. The paper describes TCR Vbeta CDR3 sequencing of 135 peripheral blood samples, made up of some 40 ophthalmopathy patients, around 78 hyperthyroidism patients and some 17 progressor patients.

The clonotype originates from a woman in her twenties or thirties with Graves disease. Donor details come from another sample of the same person, matched by shared clones. The sequence is built from TRBV12-3 or TRBV12-4 and TRBJ1-1; possibly the D gene is TRBD1, per 6 matching bases. The specimen comprised peripheral blood mononuclear cells (PBMCs), sampled at new diagnosis, from a patient treated with antithyroid drugs. The DNA sequence is given as TGTGCCAGCAGCTTAGGGGGGGGGGACACTGAAGCTTTCTTT. Its amino acids are CASSLGGGDTEAFF.